Sequencing of this T cell receptor (beta chain) was carried out in a study of beta chain features in type 1 diabetes. Across the whole study: The patients were much like the healthy donors in age, gender and cell yields.

A heparinised blood draw that averaged roughly 100 mL was obtained once from each donor. Using CD45RO/CCR7/CD25/CD127/CD95/CD27, CD4+ naive, central memory, regulatory and stem cell-like memory cells were sorted. Expressed TCRB transcripts were sequenced because the isolated RNA had all been reverse transcribed beforehand. Measured with immunoSEQ multiplex PCR; TCRdb has only the in-frame clones, and not every one. Of fewer than 400,000 clones in the sample, 9.3% are singletons; the top ten hold approximately 1%. V lost 1 base and J 2 bases, leaving 6 bases between the germline ends. The CDR3 is made up of 13 amino acids. Germline V gene data show CDR1 as SGHTA and CDR2 as FQGNSA. General observations from the study: In all four CD4+ subsets, TCRB CDR3 length was significantly, moderately reduced in type 1 diabetes.

This clone has just a few counts. Antigen unknown. V is TRBV7-2 and J is TRBJ2-7; D is unresolved. What was sequenced was central memory CD4+ T cells from blood. The clonotype was recovered from a young man with type 1 diabetes. The CDR3: CASSLVGTYEQYF. DNA of the CDR3: TGTGCCAGCAGCTTAGTAGGTACCTACGAGCAGTACTTC. The variable domain in full, with the rest retrieved from reference TRBV7-2 and TRBJ2-7, is GAGVSQSPSNKVTEKGKDVELRCDPISGHTALYWYRQSLGQGLEFLIYFQGNSAPDKSGLPSDRFSAERTGGSVSTLTIQRTQQEDSAVYLCASSLVGTYEQYFGPGTRLTVT.